This TCR beta chain stems from a study of CD8 T cells in ankylosing spondylitis. Germline CDR1 reads SGHRS; CDR2 reads YFSETQ. The CDR3 covers 13 residues. V lost 0 bases, J lost 4 bases, and 7 bases lay in between. By quantitative 5'-RACE with molecular barcodes, the TCR beta libraries were made. Each CDR3 protein is one row after TCRdb ran MiXCR on the 5' RACE reads. The repertoire has about 360,000 distinct CDR3 sequences, about 15% of them found once; the top ten carry approximately 1.1%. This clonotype was found many times. Sequenced sample: blood, either unsorted or a sorted T cell fraction (not recorded which). The chain carries TRBV5-1 and TRBJ1-2; unclear D gene. This receptor was taken from a male donor with ankylosing spondylitis or in good health (not recorded which). The DNA of the CDR3 is TGCGCCAGCAGCTTGGTTGGCAGCTATGGCTACACCTTC. Its protein is CASSLVGSYGYTF. The full variable domain, with the rest looked up from reference TRBV5-1 and TRBJ1-2, is KAGVTQTPRYLIKTRGQQVTLSCSPISGHRSVSWYQQTPGQGLQFLFEYFSETQRNKGNFPGRFSGRQFSNSRSEMNVSTLELGDSALYLCASSLVGSYGYTFGSGTRLTVV.